Presented here are 17 T cell receptor beta chains from one specimen sequenced in a study of T cell repertoires in cytomegalovirus infection. TCRdb independently ran MiXCR on the reads; one entry per CDR3 protein. The table shows around 740,000 distinct CDR3 sequences, with roughly 35% occurring only once. Sequencing was done on a sample of PBMCs. These receptor sequences come from a human donor in good health (CMV status not recorded). Some clones in this sample may be carry-over from other donors' samples.

This clonotype was counted a few times. The V gene is TRBV6-1, the J gene TRBJ2-2; D is undetermined. The CDR3 is 14 amino acids. In germline, CDR1 is MNHNS, CDR2 SASEGT. Trimming stripped 6 bases from V and 6 bases from J, with 14 bases between. The CDR3 DNA follows: TGTGCCAGCAGCCCGATATATCTCGCCGGGGAGCTGTTTTTT. It is translated as CASSPIYLAGELFF.

V gene TRBV5-5 combines with J gene TRBJ1-1; no firm D call. The CDR3 loop spans 14 amino acids. Germline V gene sequence: CDR1 SGHKS, CDR2 YYEKEE (reference sequence). V lost 6 bases and J lost 3, with 15 bases in between. The DNA for the CDR3 is TGTGCCAGCACCATGGCCCAAGTTCACACTGAAGCTTTCTTT. It encodes CASTMAQVHTEAFF.

This clonotype has only a few counts. The chain carries TRBV4-1 and TRBJ1-5, with D possibly TRBD1 on 6 matching bases. Trimming shortened V by 1 base and J by 2 bases, and 9 bases separated the two germline ends. The CDR3 is made up of 15 amino acids. Per the germline V gene, CDR1 is MGHRA and CDR2 is YSYEKL. The CDR3, as DNA: TGCGCCAGCAGCCAAGGGGGGGGCGGCAATCAGCCCCAGCATTTT. Protein: CASSQGGGGNQPQHF.

The genes are TRBV7-9 and TRBJ1-2; tentatively, D is TRBD1 (5 bases). V was cut by 5 bases and J by 4 bases, with 8 bases left in between. There are 12 residues in the CDR3. Germline loops: CDR1 SEHNR, CDR2 FQNEAQ (reference sequence). The CDR3 DNA reads as TGTGCCAGCAGCATGGGGGTCTATGGCTACACCTTC. Encoded protein: CASSMGVYGYTF.

This clonotype came up a few times. The chain combines TRBV7-8 with TRBJ2-1, with TRBD1 matching over 9 bases. The V gene's germline CDR1 is SGHVS and CDR2 FQNEAQ. The CDR3 extends over 16 amino acids. The junction had 4 bases not matched to a gene; V was cut back by 0 bases and J by 4 bases. CDR3 bases: TGTGCCAGCAGCTTAGCCGGGACAGGGATTTACAATGAGCAGTTCTTC. It encodes CASSLAGTGIYNEQFF.

In nucleotides, the CDR3 is TGCGCCAGCAGTGAAATACAGGGAGGGGGGCAAGAGACCCAGTACTTC. It is translated as CASSEIQGGGQETQYF. This rearrangement joins TRBV4-1 to TRBJ2-5, with D maybe TRBD2 (7 bases). This CDR3 comprises 16 residues. With 6 bases removed from V and 2 bases from J, the gap between germline ends came to 19 bases. Germline CDR1 MGHRA, CDR2 YSYEKL.

This clonotype was seen at least ten times. The rearrangement links TRBV12-3 or TRBV12-4 to TRBJ2-7, with 7 bases identical to TRBD1. The CDR3 spans 13 residues. The ends lost 6 bases at V and 0 bases at J; junction bases unmatched: 2. The CDR3 bases are TGTGCCAGCAGCCGGGACAGCTCCTACGAGCAGTACTTC. Amino acid sequence: CASSRDSSYEQYF.

The gene calls are TRBV5-6 and TRBJ2-7; TRBD1 or TRBD2 may be the D gene (6 bases each). The V and J ends lost 5 bases and 3 bases respectively, with 21 bases between them. Per germline, CDR1 SGHDT and CDR2 YYEEEE. The CDR3 extends over 16 amino acids. CDR3 loop: CASSNDNVRGRYEQYF. The CDR3 nucleotides are TGTGCCAGCAGTAACGACAACGTTCGGGGGCGCTACGAGCAGTACTTC. Full variable domain (missing parts from reference TRBV5-6 and TRBJ2-7): DAGVTQSPTHLIKTRGQQVTLRCSPKSGHDTVSWYQQALGQGPQFIFQYYEEEERQRGNFPDRFSGHQFPNYSSELNVNALLLGDSALYLCASSNDNVRGRYEQYFGPGTRLTVT.

The V and J genes are TRBV28 and TRBJ1-5, with 9 nucleotides matching TRBD1. J lost 7 bases, V lost 6 bases, and 7 bases had no gene match. The CDR3 loop spans 14 amino acids. Germline lookup yields CDR1 MDHEN and CDR2 SYDVKM. Here the CDR3 DNA reads TGTGCCAGCAGGGGGGGACAGGGTGGACAGCCCCAGCATTTT. Amino acids: CASRGGQGGQPQHF.

The V and J genes are TRBV20-1 and TRBJ2-2; no definite D call. There are 15 residues in the CDR3. Between the trimmed V and J ends, which lost 5 bases and 2 bases, there was a span of 15 bases. Germline-derived CDR1 and CDR2 are DFQATT and SNEGSKA (reference sequence). This CDR3 reads CSAAMTLTNTGELFF. The CDR3, as DNA: TGCAGTGCTGCTATGACACTGACCAACACCGGGGAGCTGTTTTTT.

V is TRBV15 and J is TRBJ2-5, with TRBD2 identical over 13 bases. The length of the CDR3 is 15 residues. Per the germline V gene, CDR1 is LNHNV and CDR2 is YYDKDF (reference sequence). V shed 5 bases and J 4 bases; nucleotides not matched to a gene: 4. CDR3 in amino acids: CATSAGTSGTETQYF. The CDR3 DNA follows: TGTGCCACCAGCGCTGGGACTAGCGGGACAGAGACCCAGTACTTC.

As concerns this clonotype: Compared with germline, one end of the junction differs, possibly owing to a read error. This chain joins TRBV19 and TRBJ1-1, with D perhaps matching TRBD1 (5 bases). The CDR3 sequence is 19 residues long. Germline V gene data show CDR1 as LNHDA and CDR2 as SQIVND (reference sequence). In DNA form, the CDR3 reads TGTGCCAGTAGTTCCCGGGGCCCCGTTATGGGGCAGGGTAGCACTGAATCTTTCTTT. Residues: CASSSRGPVMGQGSTESFF.

The chain combines TRBV12-3 or TRBV12-4 with TRBJ1-2, with D perhaps TRBD1 (6 bases). V was trimmed by 3 bases and J by 7 bases, leaving 15 bases between them. The CDR3 covers 14 residues. The CDR3 sequence: CASSLRARGGGYTF. In nucleotides, the CDR3 is TGTGCCAGCAGTTTGAGGGCCAGGGGCGGTGGCTACACCTTC.

There are a few counts of this clonotype. The V and J genes are TRBV7-6 and TRBJ2-7, with 7 bases matching TRBD2. The length of the CDR3 is 17 residues. The V gene end was trimmed by 1 base and the J gene end by 0 bases; junction bases not matched to a gene: 9. CDR1 SGHVS and CDR2 FNYEAQ come from the germline V gene. As DNA, the CDR3 is TGTGCCAGCAGCTTAGGGTTGGCGACTAGCTTCTCCTACGAGCAGTACTTC. Translated: CASSLGLATSFSYEQYF.

This clonotype was seen a handful of times. The chain couples TRBV5-1 to TRBJ1-5, with a tentative D call TRBD1 (5 bases). This CDR3 contains 13 residues. The germline V and J ends were trimmed by 2 bases and 7 bases, with 10 bases remaining between them. Germline-derived CDR1 and CDR2 are SGHRS and YFSETQ. Here the CDR3 reads CASSFDSMQPQHF. The CDR3 region has the DNA TGCGCCAGCAGCTTCGACAGTATGCAGCCCCAGCATTTT.

There are a few counts of this clonotype. V usage is TRBV27 and J usage is TRBJ1-1; D remains ambiguous. Per the germline V gene, CDR1 is MNHEY and CDR2 is SMNVEV (reference sequence). This CDR3 is 13 amino acids long. V dropped 3 bases and J dropped 7 bases, with 12 bases sitting between them. CDR3 sequence: CASSLRERNEAFF. Written as DNA, the CDR3 is TGTGCCAGCAGTTTGAGGGAACGTAATGAAGCTTTCTTT.

The rearrangement links TRBV5-6 to TRBJ1-5; D remains unclear. V shed 0 bases and J shed 6 bases, with 10 bases lying between them. Germline V lookup: CDR1 SGHDT, CDR2 YYEEEE. The CDR3 consists of 14 residues. For the CDR3, the DNA is TGTGCCAGCAGCTTGGCCGCGGTCATTCAGCCCCAGCATTTT. This codes for CASSLAAVIQPQHF.